One and the same sample provided the 16 T cell receptor beta chains below, sequenced in a study of control samples from healthy donors and cancer patients. Clones were sequenced by immunoSEQ multiplex PCR, and TCRdb holds only the in-frame ones, with some missing. This table has 78,000 or so clones, 70% to 90% appearing once. The sample taken for sequencing was blood. Receptors originate from a woman in her forties or fifties in good health.

J is TRBJ1-2 and V is TRBV10-3; maybe TRBD1 (6 bases). V was clipped by 6 bases and J by 6 bases, with 8 bases between them. Germline V gene data show CDR1 as ENHRY and CDR2 as SYGVKD. The CDR3 runs 11 residues. This chain's CDR3 is CAISQGNGYTF. CDR3 DNA: TGTGCCATCAGCCAGGGGAATGGCTACACCTTC.

This clone was observed a single time. V is TRBV6-6 and J is TRBJ2-4, with a tentative D call TRBD2 (5 bases). The length of the CDR3 is 13 residues. V was clipped by 6 bases and J by 5 bases, with 11 bases between them. CDR1 and CDR2 (germline): MNHNY, SVGAGI (reference sequence). CDR3 nucleotides: TGTGCCAGCAGGGAGACCGGGGAAAACATTCAGTACTTC. As protein: CASRETGENIQYF.

This chain links TRBV5-8 with TRBJ2-2; D possibly uses TRBD1 or TRBD2 (6 bases each). Trimming removed 9 bases from V and 0 bases from J, with 12 bases in between. CDR3 size: 14 residues. Per the germline V gene, CDR1 is SGHTS and CDR2 is YDEGEE. This chain's CDR3 is CATGGTPNTGELFF. The CDR3 coding sequence is TGTGCCACTGGGGGGACACCGAACACCGGGGAGCTGTTTTTT.

This clone appeared once. Other DNA sequences in this specimen translate into the identical CDR3. The chain has TRBV2 and TRBJ1-2; possibly TRBD1 for D (6 bases). This CDR3 spans 13 amino acids. With 4 bases removed from V and 4 bases from J, the gap between germline ends came to 10 bases. CDR1 SNHLY and CDR2 FYNNEI come from the germline V gene. CDR3 region: CASSVDRIYGYTF. The DNA of the CDR3 is TGTGCCAGCAGTGTTGACAGGATCTATGGCTACACCTTC.

The CDR3, as DNA: TGTGCCAGCAGCACGCAGGGTCCCCAACAAGAGACCCAGTACTTC. Residues: CASSTQGPQQETQYF. V gene TRBV5-6 combines with J gene TRBJ2-5; the D gene is possibly TRBD1 (5 bases). The CDR3 sequence is 15 residues long. V lost 4 bases to trimming and J lost 2 bases, with 15 bases between them. Germline lookup yields CDR1 SGHDT and CDR2 YYEEEE.

This clone was found once. The chain links TRBV24-1 to TRBJ2-3; the D is unclear. The CDR3 length is 13 residues. Trimming left V 11 bases short and J 1 base short, with 12 bases between. Germline V gives CDR1 KGHDR, CDR2 SFDVKD. The CDR3 nucleotides read TGTGCCATCGGCGTGGCGGGCACAGATACGCAGTATTTT. It codes for CAIGVAGTDTQYF.

CDR3: CASMTLLNSPLHF. The CDR3 region has the DNA TGTGCCAGCATGACACTACTCAATTCACCCCTCCACTTT. This chain links TRBV2 with TRBJ1-6; D remains ambiguous. Germline V gives CDR1 SNHLY, CDR2 FYNNEI. V lost 7 bases and J 7 bases, leaving 11 bases between the germline ends. This CDR3 comprises 13 residues.

The chain recombines TRBV7-8 with TRBJ1-1; D unclear. The CDR3 consists of 13 residues. Germline-derived CDR1 and CDR2 are SGHVS and FQNEAQ. Trimming shortened V by 3 bases and J by 1 base, and 6 bases separated the two germline ends. CDR3 in DNA: TGTGCCAGCAGCTTCCTCAAGAACACTGAAGCTTTCTTT. Residues: CASSFLKNTEAFF.

The chain has TRBV5-1 and TRBJ2-3; TRBD2 matches at 11 bases. The CDR3 loop spans 16 amino acids. Germline-derived CDR1 and CDR2 are SGHRS and YFSETQ. V dropped 3 bases and J dropped 0; count of bases not matched to a gene: 3. The CDR3 spells CASSYIAGGSTDTQYF. CDR3 in DNA: TGCGCCAGCAGCTATATAGCGGGGGGGAGCACAGATACGCAGTATTTT.

CDR3 DNA sequence: TGTGCCAGCAGCTTAGGGGGGCAGTACTATGGCTACACCTTC. The encoded protein is CASSLGGQYYGYTF. The gene calls are TRBV7-9 and TRBJ1-2; D is perhaps TRBD1 (6 bases). V dropped 1 base and J dropped 3 bases, with 9 bases sitting between them. The CDR3 spans 14 residues. Germline assignment: CDR1 SEHNR and CDR2 FQNEAQ (reference sequence).

The V call is TRBV5-1, the J call TRBJ2-7; no clear D. Between the trimmed V and J ends, which lost 2 bases and 2 bases, there was a span of 8 bases. The CDR3 totals 13 residues. Germline V gene data show CDR1 as SGHRS and CDR2 as YFSETQ. In DNA form, the CDR3 reads TGCGCCAGCAGCTTCATAGAGCCCTACGAGCAGTACTTC. Residues: CASSFIEPYEQYF.

The chain has TRBV11-2 and TRBJ1-4, with D possibly TRBD1 on 5 matching bases. The CDR3 is 14 residues long. Per the germline V gene, CDR1 is SGHAT and CDR2 is FQNNGV. The germline V and J ends were trimmed by 1 base and 8 bases, with 11 bases remaining between them. In DNA form, the CDR3 reads TGTGCCAGCAGCTTAGTACAGGTCGGAGAAAAACTGTTTTTT. Translation: CASSLVQVGEKLFF.

The rearrangement uses TRBV29-1 and TRBJ1-2; D is undetermined. This CDR3 is 14 amino acids long. V lost 4 bases and J 7 bases, leaving 19 bases between the germline ends. Germline V gene lookup returns CDR1 SQVTM and CDR2 ANQGSEA. CDR3 loop: CSVVRAWDNGGYTF. CDR3 sequence (DNA): TGCAGCGTTGTCCGGGCCTGGGATAACGGTGGCTACACCTTC.

The gene calls are TRBV11-3 and TRBJ1-1; D ambiguous. Germline values: CDR1 SGHNT, CDR2 YENEEA. Trimming stripped 3 bases from V and 0 bases from J, with 8 bases between. This CDR3 comprises 14 residues. DNA for the CDR3: TGTGCCAGCAGCTTCGGGAGACTGAACACTGAAGCTTTCTTT. It translates to CASSFGRLNTEAFF.

Concerning this clone: Other nucleotide sequences from this sample produce the same CDR3. The J gene is TRBJ2-3, the V gene TRBV10-3; the D gene is possibly TRBD1 (5 bases). The CDR3 is made up of 14 amino acids. V lost 6 bases, J lost 2 bases, and 12 bases lay in between. Germline CDR1 ENHRY, CDR2 SYGVKD. The CDR3: CAIRGQENTDTQYF. CDR3 bases: TGTGCCATCAGGGGGCAGGAGAACACAGATACGCAGTATTTT.

For this clone: This specimen includes other DNA sequences encoding the same CDR3. The genes are TRBV9 and TRBJ2-7; D is uncertain. Trimming pared 2 bases from V and 0 bases from J, leaving 6 bases between. The CDR3 spans 13 residues. Germline V gives CDR1 SGDLS, CDR2 YYNGEE. The CDR3 reads CASSVAPSYEQYF. For the CDR3, the DNA is TGTGCCAGCAGCGTCGCCCCCTCCTACGAGCAGTACTTC.